This T cell receptor (beta chain) was identified during a study of blood T cell repertoires in COVID-19 (dated by TCRdb to 2019 to 2021). Looking at the study overall: Collaborator samples came from the United States, Italy and Spain and covered acute and convalescent phases of COVID-19. The prospective study material was composed of cDNA or gDNA derived from T cells, B-cell-depleted T cells, or PBMCs. Deeply sampled blood TCRbeta repertoires from subjects exposed to, actively infected with, or recovered from COVID-19 were included in the dataset. The repertoires were released in a freely available public database intended as a resource for research on the immune response to SARS-CoV-2. The samples were drawn from the first 160 participants of the ongoing ImmuneRACE study and from under 1,500 subjects provided by 6 global collaborators. A de-identified subject ID, COVID-19 status, age in years and sex were almost always included in the sample metadata. Where available, HLA class I and class II types were taken from metadata supplied by the sample provider and were not determined by assay-based typing. General study outcomes and caveats: The quantity of clinical and demographic metadata differed by source and by participant and was supplied without curation.

TCRbeta CDR3 regions were amplified from genomic DNA by means of the immunoSEQ Assay, a bias-controlled multiplex PCR. The authors' pipeline ran thus. Within the assay, amplification of reference gene primers was used to estimate how many nucleated cells each sample contained. Sequence reads were collapsed and filtered to measure the absolute abundance of every unique TCRbeta CDR3 rearrangement. For each sample, productive Simpson clonality was calculated as the square root of Simpson's diversity index over productive rearrangements. As stored in TCRdb, this immuneACCESS dataset retains in-frame rearrangements with V and J assigned. A fraction of the clones does not appear; measured against another copy, unresolved V genes explain less than half of the discrepancy, and the remainder lacks a known reason. That table gives V, J and clone size, and the DNA gave D and trimming. The sample table holds 250,000 or so clones, of which about nine tenths were seen once. The ten largest make up around 2.5% of the sample.

The germline V gene provides CDR1 SGHAT and CDR2 FQNNGV. Ends trimmed: V by 3 bases, J by 2 bases; bases unmatched to a gene: 10. Its CDR3 holds 16 amino acids, cysteine through phenylalanine. The only DNA kept is the CDR3, 48 bases in frame from the first base. Enrolling through a virtual design, the prospective study's participants ranged in age from roughly 18 to 89 years and lived across roughly 24 United States geographic areas. Cohort assignment in the prospective study relied on participant-reported clinical history from a screening survey and a study questionnaire. Each participant in the prospective study had whole blood, serum and a nasopharyngeal or oropharyngeal swab collected by mobile phlebotomists. Participants in the prospective study had the option to provide additional blood draws and questionnaires over a 2-month period. Prospective study blood samples were shipped either frozen or at room temperature before DNA extraction.

As concerns this clone: Its antigen specificity is not known. No much larger clone is present one base from it, and per-base qualities are unavailable.

The sequencing sample was made of PBMCs or T cells enriched from blood (not recorded which). The TCR originated in a woman in her thirties or forties with acute COVID-19. The V and J segments used are TRBV11-2 and TRBJ2-7, with TRBD1 matching 7 junction bases. The DNA sequence reads TGTGCCAGCAGCTTGAACAGGGGAATTGGTACCTACGAGCAGTACTTC. It translates as CASSLNRGIGTYEQYF.